The next 3 T cell receptor beta chains were all read from a single sample in a study of beta chain features in type 1 diabetes. Study-level points and caveats: Shorter TCRB CDR3s, moderately but significantly so, marked every one of the four CD4+ subsets in Type 1 diabetes patients.

The isolated RNA, all of it, was reverse transcribed, so expressed TCRB transcripts were what got sequenced. TCRdb keeps only in-frame clones here, not all; method: immunoSEQ multiplex PCR. The table records some 700,000 clones, around 15% of them present only once. No antigens are known for them. The sequencing input was naive CD4+ T cells from blood. The source of these receptors is a man younger than 35 with type 1 diabetes.

This sequence joins TRBV6-1 and TRBJ2-5, with 9 bases fitting TRBD1. V dropped 5 bases and J dropped 5; count of bases not matched to a gene: 9. Per the germline V gene, CDR1 is MNHNS and CDR2 is SASEGT. The CDR3 is 15 amino acids. CDR3 coding DNA: TGTGCCAGCAGTTCGACAGGGGGTGCGGCGGAGACCCAGTACTTC. This encodes CASSSTGGAAETQYF.

This clone was detected only a few times. The chain links TRBV5-6 to TRBJ2-2; D not certain. This CDR3 comprises 14 residues. V lost 4 bases to trimming and J lost 1 base, with 8 bases between them. Germline-derived CDR1 and CDR2 are SGHDT and YYEEEE. The DNA of the CDR3 is TGTGCCAGCAGCCGAAACAGGAACACCGGGGAGCTGTTTTTT. This encodes CASSRNRNTGELFF.

This clone appeared a few times. The chain couples TRBV30 to TRBJ1-2, with a tentative D call TRBD1 (5 bases). Germline V gene lookup returns CDR1 GTSNPN and CDR2 SVGIG (reference sequence). The CDR3 contains 11 residues. V dropped 4 bases and J dropped 8 bases, with 11 bases sitting between them. The CDR3 DNA reads as TGTGCCTGGACAGGGTTCGGCGGCTACACCTTC. Its protein is CAWTGFGGYTF.